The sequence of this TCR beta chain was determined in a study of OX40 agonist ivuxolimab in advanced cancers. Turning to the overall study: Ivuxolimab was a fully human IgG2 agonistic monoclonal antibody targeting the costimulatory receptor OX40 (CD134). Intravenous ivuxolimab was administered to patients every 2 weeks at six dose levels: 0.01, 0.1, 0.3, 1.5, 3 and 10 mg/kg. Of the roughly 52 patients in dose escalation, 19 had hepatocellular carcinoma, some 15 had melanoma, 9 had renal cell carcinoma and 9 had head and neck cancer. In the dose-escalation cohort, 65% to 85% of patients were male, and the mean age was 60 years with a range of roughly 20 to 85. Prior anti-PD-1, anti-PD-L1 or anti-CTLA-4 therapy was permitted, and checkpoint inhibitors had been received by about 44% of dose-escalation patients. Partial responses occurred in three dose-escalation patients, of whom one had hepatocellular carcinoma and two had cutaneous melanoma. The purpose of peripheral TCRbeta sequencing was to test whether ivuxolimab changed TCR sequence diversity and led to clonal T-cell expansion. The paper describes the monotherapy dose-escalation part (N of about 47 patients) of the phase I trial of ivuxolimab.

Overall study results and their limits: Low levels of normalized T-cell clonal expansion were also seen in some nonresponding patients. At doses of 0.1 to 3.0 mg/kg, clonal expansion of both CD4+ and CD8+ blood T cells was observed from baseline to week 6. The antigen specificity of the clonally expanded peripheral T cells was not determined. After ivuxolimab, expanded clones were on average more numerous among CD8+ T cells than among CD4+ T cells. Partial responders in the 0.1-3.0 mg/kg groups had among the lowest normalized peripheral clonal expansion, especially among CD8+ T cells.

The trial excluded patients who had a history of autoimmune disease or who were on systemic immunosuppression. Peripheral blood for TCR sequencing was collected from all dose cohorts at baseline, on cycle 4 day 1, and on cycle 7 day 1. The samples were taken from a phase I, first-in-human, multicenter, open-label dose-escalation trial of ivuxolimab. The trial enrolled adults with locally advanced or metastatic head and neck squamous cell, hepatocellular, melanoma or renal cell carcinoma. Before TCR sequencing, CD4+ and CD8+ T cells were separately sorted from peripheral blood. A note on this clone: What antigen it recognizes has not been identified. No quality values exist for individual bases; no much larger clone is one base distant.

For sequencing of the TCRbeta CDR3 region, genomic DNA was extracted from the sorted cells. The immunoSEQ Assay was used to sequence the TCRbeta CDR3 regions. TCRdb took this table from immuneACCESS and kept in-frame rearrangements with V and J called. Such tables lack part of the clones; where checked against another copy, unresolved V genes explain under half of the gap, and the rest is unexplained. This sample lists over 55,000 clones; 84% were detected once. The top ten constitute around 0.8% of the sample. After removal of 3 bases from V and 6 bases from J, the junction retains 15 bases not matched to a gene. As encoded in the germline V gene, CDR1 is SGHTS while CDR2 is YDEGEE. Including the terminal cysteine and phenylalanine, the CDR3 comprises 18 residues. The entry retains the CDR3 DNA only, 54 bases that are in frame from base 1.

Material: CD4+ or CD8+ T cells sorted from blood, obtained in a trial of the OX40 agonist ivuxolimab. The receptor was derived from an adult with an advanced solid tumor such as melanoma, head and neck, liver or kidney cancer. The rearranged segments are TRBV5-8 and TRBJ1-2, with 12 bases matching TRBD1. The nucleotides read TGTGCCAGCAGCTCCCCTCCCGGGACAGGGGGCGAGTACAATGGCTACACCTTC. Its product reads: CASSSPPGTGGEYNGYTF.